A selection of T cell receptor beta chains follows, all from one sample in a study of graft-versus-host responses after intestinal transplantation. Antigen specificity for these receptors is unknown. Data came from immunoSEQ multiplex PCR; TCRdb stores just in-frame clones and leaves some out. The table shows more than 85,000 clones, with approximately 94% occurring only once. This sample comprised unstimulated CD8+ T cells sorted from spleen or lymph node cells, obtained before intestinal transplant. The receptor source for this set is a human donor who received an intestinal transplant. CDR3s include the opening cysteine and the closing phenylalanine or tryptophan. A D gene is named only where the DNA matches it firmly. Some rows mark clone size as missing; the rest say once, few, many or name a class of expanded clone.

-,-,TRBJ1-2,TRBV19,TGTGCCAGTACCCGACAGACGTTTAACTATGGCTACACCTTC,CASTRQTFNYGYTF
-,-,TRBJ1-5,TRBV4-3,TGCGCCAGCAGCCAAGATGCAACAGAAAATCAGCCCCAGCATTTT,CASSQDATENQPQHF
-,-,TRBJ1-2,TRBV27,TGTGCCAGCAGTTCAACCCCCGGAGGGGACTATGGCTACACCTTC,CASSSTPGGDYGYTF
-,TRBD2,TRBJ2-3,TRBV4-3,TGCGCCAGCAGCCAAGGACTAGCGGGGGGTCCCTCTAGCACAGATACGCAGTATTTT,CASSQGLAGGPSSTDTQYF
-,TRBD2,TRBJ2-7,TRBV2,TGTGCCAGCAGCACCGGGACTAGCAATCACGAGCAGTACTTC,CASSTGTSNHEQYF
-,-,TRBJ1-2,TRBV4-1,TGCGCCAGCAGCCAAGTAAAGGGGGGGAACTATGGCTACACCTTC,CASSQVKGGNYGYTF
-,-,TRBJ2-3,TRBV5-4,TGTGCCAGCAGCTTGGCAGGGGCGAGCACAGATACGCAGTATTTT,CASSLAGASTDTQYF
few,-,TRBJ1-1,TRBV6-5,TGTGCCAGCAGTTACTCGACGGGGAACACTGAAGCTTTCTTT,CASSYSTGNTEAFF
-,-,TRBJ1-1,TRBV29-1,TGCAGCGCCCCCCTGGAGATGAACACTGAAGCTTTCTTT,CSAPLEMNTEAFF
-,-,TRBJ1-1,TRBV7-7,TGTGCCAGCAGCTTAGTTCGTTCTCAGACACCGAACACTGAAGCTTTCTTT,CASSLVRSQTPNTEAFF
-,-,TRBJ1-4,TRBV4-3,TGCGCCAGCAGCCCTCAGGGGGAAAAACTGTTTTTT,CASSPQGEKLFF
-,TRBD1,TRBJ1-2,TRBV19,TGTGCCAGTGATCCGGGACAGATGAACTATGGCTACACCTTC,CASDPGQMNYGYTF
-,-,TRBJ2-1,TRBV5-8,TGTGCCAGCAGCCTAGGGGCCAACCCCCCCTACAATGAGCAGTTCTTC,CASSLGANPPYNEQFF
-,TRBD2,TRBJ2-5,TRBV18,TGTGCCAGCTCACCGGGGGGGATCCAAGAGACCCAGTACTTC,CASSPGGIQETQYF